The rows below give T cell receptor beta chains drawn from one sample of a study of T-cell memory formation after mild COVID-19. Via MiXCR, TCRdb re-called the 5' RACE reads, giving one row per CDR3 protein. The top ten clones hold around 12% of a sample with about half a million distinct CDR3 sequences, about 20% of them seen once. Material: PBMCs or a T cell subset sorted from them (not recorded which). These receptor sequences come from an adult woman who had mild COVID-19 (a few samples of this study predate the infection). Cell type and time point are not known. Each CDR3 is given with its conserved first and last residue. The D gene is left open where the match is weak. Clone sizes are given selectively: once, few, many, or a class where the clone is expanded.

size | J | V | D | length | DNA | CDR3
few | TRBJ2-4 | TRBV5-6 | - | 15 | TGTGCCAGCAGCTTGACTGGTCCCCCCGGGGATATTCAGTACTTC | CASSLTGPPGDIQYF
- | TRBJ1-3 | TRBV20-1 | - | 15 | TGCAGTGCTAGAGATGTTGCGGGGGCTGGAAACACCATATATTTT | CSARDVAGAGNTIYF
- | TRBJ1-1 | TRBV9 | TRBD1 | 16 | TGTGCCAGCAGCCCCCGGGACAGGGGGCAAGGGGGGTCAGCTTTCTTT | CASSPRDRGQGGSAFF
- | TRBJ2-7 | TRBV20-1 | TRBD2 | 15 | TGCAGTGCTAGAGGCGGCCTAGCGGGGTGGTACGAGCAGTACTTC | CSARGGLAGWYEQYF
once | TRBJ2-3 | TRBV4-3 | - | 17 | TGCGCCAGCAGCCAAGGTCGAGGTAGCGGAAACACAGATACGCAGTATTTT | CASSQGRGSGNTDTQYF
- | TRBJ2-5 | TRBV20-1 | - | 11 | TGCAGTGCTAGAGATCCGAAGACCCAGTACTTC | CSARDPKTQYF
- | TRBJ2-1 | TRBV30 | TRBD1 | 15 | TGTGCCGGGTACCTCCGGGACAGGGGCAACAATGAGCAGTTCTTC | CAGYLRDRGNNEQFF
few | TRBJ2-2 | TRBV20-1 | - | 13 | TGCAGTGGAAGGGAGTTGGGCACCGGGGAGCTGTTTTTT | CSGRELGTGELFF
few | TRBJ2-7 | TRBV29-1 | TRBD2 | 14 | TGCTCCTCCGGGGGGGGGCTCAGATCCTACGAGCAGTACTTC | CSSGGGLRSYEQYF
- | TRBJ1-1 | TRBV4-2 | - | 15 | TGTGCCAGCAGCCAAGAGTGGCAGGGCGTCACTGAAGCTTTCTTT | CASSQEWQGVTEAFF
once | TRBJ2-3 | TRBV5-1 | - | 15 | - | CACSAGQGGADTQYF